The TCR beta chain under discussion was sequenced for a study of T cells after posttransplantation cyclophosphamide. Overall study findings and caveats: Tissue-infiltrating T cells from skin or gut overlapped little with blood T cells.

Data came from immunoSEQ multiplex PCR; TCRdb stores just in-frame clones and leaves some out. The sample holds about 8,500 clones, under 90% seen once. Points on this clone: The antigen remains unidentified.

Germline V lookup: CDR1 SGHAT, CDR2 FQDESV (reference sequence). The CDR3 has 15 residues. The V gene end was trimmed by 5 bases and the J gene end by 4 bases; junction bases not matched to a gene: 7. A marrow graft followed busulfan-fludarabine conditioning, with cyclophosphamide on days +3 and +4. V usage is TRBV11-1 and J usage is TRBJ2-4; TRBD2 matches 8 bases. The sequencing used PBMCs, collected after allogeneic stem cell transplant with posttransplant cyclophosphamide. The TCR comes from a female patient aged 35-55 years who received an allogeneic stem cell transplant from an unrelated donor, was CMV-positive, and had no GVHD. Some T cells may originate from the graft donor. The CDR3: CASSPPGGAKNIQYF. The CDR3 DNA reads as TGTGCCAGCAGCCCCCCCGGGGGGGCAAAAAACATTCAGTACTTC.